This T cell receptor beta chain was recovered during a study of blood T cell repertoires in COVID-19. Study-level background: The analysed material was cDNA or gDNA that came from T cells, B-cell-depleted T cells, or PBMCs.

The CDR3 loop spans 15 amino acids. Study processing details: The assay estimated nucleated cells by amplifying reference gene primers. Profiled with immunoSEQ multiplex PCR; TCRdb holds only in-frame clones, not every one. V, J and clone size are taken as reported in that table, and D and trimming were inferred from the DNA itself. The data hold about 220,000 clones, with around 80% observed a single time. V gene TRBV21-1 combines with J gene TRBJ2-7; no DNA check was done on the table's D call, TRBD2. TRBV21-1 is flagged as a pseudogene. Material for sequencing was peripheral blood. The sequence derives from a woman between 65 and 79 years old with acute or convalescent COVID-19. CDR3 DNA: TGTGCCAGCAGCAAATGGCGGGGGGAAACCAAAAACCCTCTCTTC. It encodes CASSKWRGETKNPLF.